The 18 T cell receptor beta chains in this list originate from one sample, sequenced in a study of blood T cell repertoires in COVID-19. Profiling relied on immunoSEQ multiplex PCR, and the TCRdb table lists in-frame clones only, not all of them. The sample carries around 120,000 clones, 78% recorded once. Sample: peripheral blood. Receptors were obtained from a man aged 65 to 85 with acute or convalescent COVID-19.

This chain uses TRBV5-6 with TRBJ1-4; D possibly corresponds to TRBD1 (5 bases). Germline CDR1 is SGHDT and CDR2 is YYEEEE. The CDR3 consists of 17 residues. The V end was cut by 0 bases, the J end by 7 bases, with 19 bases between. As DNA, the CDR3 is TGTGCCAGCAGCTTGGAGTTCGGGGGGGTTGTTTCTGAAAAACTGTTTTTT. Its translation is CASSLEFGGVVSEKLFF. Looking up the rest from reference TRBV5-6 and TRBJ1-4 gives the full variable domain: DAGVTQSPTHLIKTRGQQVTLRCSPKSGHDTVSWYQQALGQGPQFIFQYYEEEERQRGNFPDRFSGHQFPNYSSELNVNALLLGDSALYLCASSLEFGGVVSEKLFFGSGTQLSVL.

This chain uses TRBV6-5 with TRBJ1-3; a weak D match, TRBD1 (5 bases). CDR3 length equals 14 residues. Trimming left V 2 bases short and J 2 bases short, with 7 bases between. Per germline, CDR1 MNHEY and CDR2 SVGAGI. The CDR3 spells CASSYLGAGNTIYF. CDR3 nucleotide sequence: TGTGCCAGCAGTTACCTAGGGGCTGGAAACACCATATATTTT.

This clone was counted ten times or more. For the CDR3, the DNA is TGCGCCAGCAGCCAACTACAGTCCTCTGGGGCCAACGTCCTGACTTTC. Its protein is CASSQLQSSGANVLTF. This chain joins TRBV4-3 and TRBJ2-6; D uncertain. This CDR3 has 16 residues. CDR1 is LGHNA and CDR2 is YSLEER in the germline V gene. V lost 2 bases and J 0 bases, leaving 8 bases between the germline ends.

The chain recombines TRBV6-1 with TRBJ1-5; 7 bases fit TRBD1. Germline V gives CDR1 MNHNS, CDR2 SASEGT. The CDR3 totals 14 residues. V lost 3 bases and J lost 6; bases outside the gene matches: 5. Here the CDR3 reads CASSDAGGGQPQHF. CDR3 DNA sequence: TGTGCCAGCAGTGACGCAGGGGGAGGTCAGCCCCAGCATTTT.

V gene TRBV18 combines with J gene TRBJ2-1, with 9 bases fitting TRBD2. CDR1 KGHSH and CDR2 LQKENI come from the germline V gene. Trimming at V came to 2 bases and at J to 3 bases, leaving 2 bases not matched to a gene. This CDR3 has 15 residues. The CDR3 DNA sequence: TGTGCCAGCTCACCAAGGCGGGGGGGCTACAATGAGCAGTTCTTC. This codes for CASSPRRGGYNEQFF.

The rearrangement uses TRBV24-1 and TRBJ1-2; possibly TRBD1 for D (6 bases). Trimming removed 7 bases from V and 5 bases from J, with 22 bases in between. From germline, CDR1 is KGHDR and CDR2 SFDVKD. This CDR3 has 16 residues. The CDR3 protein is CATRTYRGGFGYGYTF. In DNA form, the CDR3 reads TGTGCCACCAGAACGTACCGAGGGGGTTTCGGGTATGGCTACACCTTC.

The rearrangement links TRBV4-3 to TRBJ1-2; D uncertain. Trimming removed 0 bases at V and 8 bases at J, with 13 bases between. Germline V gives CDR1 LGHNA, CDR2 YSLEER. The CDR3 is 14 amino acids. The CDR3 region is CASSQDVRERGYTF. CDR3 nucleotide sequence: TGCGCCAGCAGCCAAGATGTCCGGGAGCGGGGCTACACCTTC.

This clone appeared a few times. The CDR3 DNA is TGTGCCAGCAGCTTGGGCGGGGCCCCGGGGACGCAGTATTTT. The encoded protein is CASSLGGAPGTQYF. The V and J genes are TRBV7-3 and TRBJ2-3, with D possibly being TRBD2 (6 bases). Germline V gene data show CDR1 as SGHTA and CDR2 as FQGTGA. The V gene lost 3 bases and the J gene lost 9 bases, with 16 bases spanning the gap. This CDR3 is 14 amino acids long.

The rearrangement links TRBV7-2 to TRBJ2-5, with D perhaps TRBD2 (5 bases). CDR1 SGHTA and CDR2 FQGNSA come from the germline V gene. The V and J ends lost 5 bases and 3 bases respectively, with 10 bases between them. There are 13 residues in the CDR3. The CDR3 sequence is CASSPLREETQYF. The CDR3 nucleotides are TGTGCCAGCAGCCCACTGAGGGAAGAGACCCAGTACTTC.

The chain combines TRBV5-1 with TRBJ1-2; no clear D gene. Germline V gene data show CDR1 as SGHRS and CDR2 as YFSETQ. V was trimmed by 0 bases and J by 0 bases, leaving 6 bases between them. The CDR3 consists of 14 residues. The CDR3 loop is CASSLVTANYGYTF. The CDR3 region has the DNA TGCGCCAGCAGCTTGGTAACAGCTAACTATGGCTACACCTTC.

The V call is TRBV3-1 (or the pseudogene TRBV3-2), the J call TRBJ1-1; weak D call: TRBD1 (6 bases). The CDR3 extends over 14 amino acids. Germline V CDR1 and CDR2: LGHDT, YNNKEL (reference sequence). The V end was cut by 2 bases, the J end by 6 bases, with 13 bases between. The CDR3 sequence is CASSQRTVGSEAFF. CDR3 DNA sequence: TGTGCCAGCAGCCAACGGACAGTAGGCTCTGAAGCTTTCTTT.

This clone has just one count. The gene calls are TRBV19 and TRBJ1-3; D unclear. Germline V gene lookup returns CDR1 LNHDA and CDR2 SQIVND (reference sequence). Trimming shortened V by 3 bases and J by 4 bases, and 10 bases separated the two germline ends. This CDR3 contains 14 residues. This chain's CDR3 is CASSIPGRGNTIYF. CDR3 in DNA: TGTGCCAGTAGTATCCCGGGGAGGGGAAACACCATATATTTT.

The chain combines TRBV12-3 or TRBV12-4 with TRBJ1-1; 7 bases are a match to TRBD1. The CDR3 covers 12 residues. The junction had 7 bases not matched to a gene; V was cut back by 11 bases and J by 4 bases. CDR3 in amino acids: CAGGTAGTEAFF. DNA for the CDR3: TGTGCCGGGGGGACAGCCGGCACTGAAGCTTTCTTT.

The genes are TRBV4-1 and TRBJ1-1; TRBD1 matches at 7 bases. V was pared by 1 base and J by 6 bases, with 5 bases of the junction left unmatched. This CDR3 is 14 amino acids long. The V gene's germline CDR1 is MGHRA and CDR2 YSYEKL. The chain's CDR3 is CASSQGQGGAEAFF. The CDR3, as DNA: TGCGCCAGCAGCCAAGGACAGGGCGGCGCTGAAGCTTTCTTT.

The chain employs TRBV5-4 and TRBJ2-4; 12 nucleotides align to TRBD2. The CDR3 covers 18 residues. J lost 0 bases, V lost 0 bases, and 4 bases had no gene match. The germline CDR1 and CDR2 sequences are SGHNT and YYREEE (reference sequence). The CDR3 region is CASSLGLAGGLAKNIQYF. The CDR3 coding sequence is TGTGCCAGCAGCTTGGGCCTAGCGGGGGGGCTAGCCAAAAACATTCAGTACTTC.

The sample holds many counts of this clone. This chain connects TRBV5-1 to TRBJ1-6, with 7 positions matching TRBD1. This CDR3 region has 13 residues. Germline-derived CDR1 and CDR2 are SGHRS and YFSETQ. J was trimmed by 9 bases and V by 2 bases; bases with no gene match: 2. The CDR3 nucleotides read TGCGCCAGCAGCTTTAACAGGGGTTCACCCCTCCACTTT. Its translation: CASSFNRGSPLHF.

This clone was detected many times. The gene calls are TRBV7-2 and TRBJ1-2; 7 nucleotides align to TRBD1. With V trimmed by 6 bases and J by 3 bases, 22 bases remained unmatched. CDR1 and CDR2 from the germline V gene are SGHTA and FQGNSA. This CDR3 region has 19 residues. CDR3 in amino acids: CASRGYRRTGWLLDYGYTF. CDR3 DNA: TGTGCCAGCAGGGGTTATCGGCGGACAGGTTGGCTACTAGACTATGGCTACACCTTC. Full variable domain (remainder filled in from reference TRBV7-2 and TRBJ1-2): GAGVSQSPSNKVTEKGKDVELRCDPISGHTALYWYRQSLGQGLEFLIYFQGNSAPDKSGLPSDRFSAERTGGSVSTLTIQRTQQEDSAVYLCASRGYRRTGWLLDYGYTFGSGTRLTVV.

The chain is built from TRBV5-1 and TRBJ1-1; tentatively, D is TRBD1 (6 bases). The germline CDR1 and CDR2 sequences are SGHRS and YFSETQ. V lost 4 bases, J lost 8 bases, and 18 bases lay in between. The CDR3 is made up of 14 amino acids. CDR3 amino acids: CASSKDVMGTEAFF. For the CDR3, the DNA is TGCGCCAGCAGCAAGGACGTTATGGGGACAGAAGCTTTCTTT.